This T cell receptor (beta chain) emerged from a study of molecular identifiers for immune sequencing clone quantification (dated by TCRdb to 2017 to 2018). Some background on the complete study: For a replicate experiment, RNA from around 20,000 or 99,000 naive CD8 T cells was divided into five aliquots, of which four were sequenced. This methods study used CD8 T cells to benchmark TCR RNA copy counting and molecular-identifier clustering-based TCR repertoire sequencing (MIDCIRS).

Receptor amplification or capture employed PCR. The listed sequencing device is NextSeq 500. Bulk TCR libraries were prepared as previously described, using TCR primers listed in Table S5. Purification of total RNA was performed with the Qiagen AllPrep DNA/RNA kit. Before any analysis, reads coming from multiple sequencing runs of the same library were combined into one pool. From the authors' description of their analysis: Reads were retained only if the reads had an exact TCR constant sequence, and the retained reads were trimmed to 150 nt and grouped according to their 12-nt molecular barcodes. Reads within each barcode group were sub-clustered using a 15% Levenshtein threshold, and quality-weighted consensus sequences were constructed for each RNA molecule. Non-functional sequences were filtered out, along with any lower-count sequence sitting one edit away from another sequence. Barcode sub-clusters with fewer than 20% of the maximum read count were removed, based on fitting two negative binomial distributions. TCRdb ran its own pipeline on the public reads, namely fastp trimming at Q25 and MiXCR clone calling, and kept in-frame beta chains. Each CDR3 protein gets just one entry, which takes the most common genes and DNA from the rows behind it. None of the V and J calls come from the authors' own analysis; TCRdb made them. This sample has some 680,000 distinct CDR3 sequences in its table, and less than 30% of those were observed once. The top ten constitute 0.75% to 0.8% of the sample.

Study-level results and caveats: When barcode sub-clustering was omitted, TCR diversity was inflated by chimeric consensus sequences, with chimeras reaching as high as 47%. Clones above 20 RNA copies held over 99% of molecules in CMV-specific effector cells but under 1% in naive cells. Even against a background of 750,000 to 1,000,000 naive CD8 T cells, spiked-in Jurkat TCR RNA amounting to a single cell's worth was reported to be detectable. Naive libraries contained spiked-in Jurkat TCR RNA (around eleven copies' worth), which is not part of the donor repertoire. The sizes of highly expanded clones could end up underestimated when identical TCR molecules share a barcode. Modeling estimated roughly 3 recovered TCR RNA copies per cell, compared with about 10 by digital PCR, which implies about 30% capture efficiency.

This clonotype was seen at least ten times. The antigen it recognizes is unknown. No much larger clone is present one base from it, and per-base qualities are unavailable. Sequences SGDLS (CDR1) and YYNGEE (CDR2) are obtained from the germline V gene. From its cysteine to its phenylalanine, the CDR3 spans 14 amino acids. The sequence is cut down to CDR3 DNA, 42 bases in frame from base 1. Deletion took 4 bases off V and 0 bases off J, with a span of 11 bases between the germline ends. Libraries of naive CD8 T cells were built from approximately 22,000 to 940,000 sorted cells, with 10%, 30% or 50% of the purified RNA used. Naive CD8 T cells, defined as CD8+CD4-CCR7+CD45RA+, were FACS-sorted into RLT Plus buffer on a BD FACSAria II. Detection sensitivity was tested by spiking Jurkat RNA equal to around 11 TCR copies' worth into samples containing roughly 17,000-1,000,000 naive CD8 T cells. Enrichment of CD8 T cells was done with RosetteSep CD8+ T Cell Enrichment Cocktail plus Ficoll-Paque, and ACK red cell lysis came afterward.

The specimen sequenced was naive CD8+ T cells from blood, with Jurkat cell RNA spiked in. The cell subset or site label, as the study defines it: FACS-sorted CD8+CD4-CCR7+CD45RA+ naive T cells. This TCR derives from a human donor in good health. Some libraries in this study had Jurkat cell RNA spiked in. Rearrangement joined TRBV9 to TRBJ2-7; confidence is insufficient to name the D gene. The bases are TGTGCCAGCAGCTTGTCAGGACGCTCCTACGAGCAGTACTTC. Its protein is CASSLSGRSYEQYF.